This T cell receptor (beta chain) was sequenced for a study of blood T cell repertoires in COVID-19. Measured with immunoSEQ multiplex PCR; TCRdb has only the in-frame clones, and not every one. The data contain about 200,000 clones, around 84% of them seen just once; the ten biggest clones take up around 4.9%. The germline V gene encodes CDR1 KGHSH and CDR2 LQKENI. The CDR3 totals 15 residues. Trimming took 3 bases from V and 4 from J; bases not matched to a gene: 5. This TCR was sampled from an elderly woman with acute or convalescent COVID-19. Sequencing was done on a sample of peripheral blood. The chain couples TRBV18 to TRBJ1-3, with 8 nucleotides matching TRBD1. The CDR3 DNA reads TGTGCCAGCTCACCTGGACAGGGTTCCGGAAACACCATATATTTT. This sequence encodes CASSPGQGSGNTIYF.